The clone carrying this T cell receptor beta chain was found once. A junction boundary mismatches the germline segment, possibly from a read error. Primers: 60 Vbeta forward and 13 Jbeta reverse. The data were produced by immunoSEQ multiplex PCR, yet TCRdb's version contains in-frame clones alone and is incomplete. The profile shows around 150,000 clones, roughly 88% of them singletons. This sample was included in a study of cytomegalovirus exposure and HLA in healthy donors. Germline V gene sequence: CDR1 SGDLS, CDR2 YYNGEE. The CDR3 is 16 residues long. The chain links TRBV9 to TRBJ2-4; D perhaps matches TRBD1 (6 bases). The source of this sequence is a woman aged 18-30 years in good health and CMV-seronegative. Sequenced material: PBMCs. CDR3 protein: CASSVGGAGAKNSQYF. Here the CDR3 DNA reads TGTGCCAGCAGCGTAGGTGGCGCAGGGGCCAAAAACAGTCAGTACTTC.